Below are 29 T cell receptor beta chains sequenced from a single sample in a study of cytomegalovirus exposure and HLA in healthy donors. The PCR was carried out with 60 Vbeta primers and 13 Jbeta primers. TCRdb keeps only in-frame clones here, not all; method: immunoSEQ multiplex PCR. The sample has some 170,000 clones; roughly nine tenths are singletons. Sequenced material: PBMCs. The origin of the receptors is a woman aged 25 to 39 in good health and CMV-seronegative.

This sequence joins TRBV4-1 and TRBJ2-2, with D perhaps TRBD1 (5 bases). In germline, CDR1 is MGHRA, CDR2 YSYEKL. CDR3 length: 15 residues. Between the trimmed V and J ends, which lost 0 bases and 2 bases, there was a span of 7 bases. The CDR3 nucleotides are TGCGCCAGCAGCCAAGACAGGGTCAACACCGGGGAGCTGTTTTTT. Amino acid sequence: CASSQDRVNTGELFF.

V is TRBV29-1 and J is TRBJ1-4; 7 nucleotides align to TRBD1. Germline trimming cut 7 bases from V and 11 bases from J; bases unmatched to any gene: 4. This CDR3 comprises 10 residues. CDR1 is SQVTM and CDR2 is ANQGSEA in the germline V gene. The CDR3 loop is CSDPDRKLFF. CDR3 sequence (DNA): TGCAGCGACCCGGACAGGAAACTGTTTTTT. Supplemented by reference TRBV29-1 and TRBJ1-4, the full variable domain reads SAVISQKPSRDICQRGTSLTIQCQVDSQVTMMFWYRQQPGQSLTLIATANQGSEATYESGFVIDKFPISRPNLTFSTLTVSNMSPEDSSIYLCSDPDRKLFFGSGTQLSVL.

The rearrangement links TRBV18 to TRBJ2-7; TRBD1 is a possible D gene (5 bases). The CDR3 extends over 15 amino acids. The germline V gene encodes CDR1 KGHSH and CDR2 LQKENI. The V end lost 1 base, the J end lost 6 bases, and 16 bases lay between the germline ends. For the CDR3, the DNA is TGTGCCAGCTCACCACAGGGGCTCAACTCTCTCGAGCAGTACTTC. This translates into CASSPQGLNSLEQYF.

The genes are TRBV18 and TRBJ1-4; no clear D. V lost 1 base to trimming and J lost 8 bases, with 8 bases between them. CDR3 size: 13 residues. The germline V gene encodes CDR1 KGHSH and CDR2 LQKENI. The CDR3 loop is CASSPREGEKLFF. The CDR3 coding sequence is TGTGCCAGCTCACCACGGGAGGGCGAAAAACTGTTTTTT.

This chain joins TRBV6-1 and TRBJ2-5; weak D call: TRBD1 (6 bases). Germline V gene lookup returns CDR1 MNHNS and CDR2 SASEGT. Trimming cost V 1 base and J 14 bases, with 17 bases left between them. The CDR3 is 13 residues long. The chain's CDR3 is CASSEVQGISVYF. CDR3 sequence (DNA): TGTGCCAGCAGTGAAGTACAGGGCATATCAGTATACTTC.

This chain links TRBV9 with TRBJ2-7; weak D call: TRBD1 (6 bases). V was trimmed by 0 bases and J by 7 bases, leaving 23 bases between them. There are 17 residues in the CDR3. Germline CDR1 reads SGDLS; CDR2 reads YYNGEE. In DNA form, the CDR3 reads TGTGCCAGCAGCGTAGAGGGACGGACAGAGCTTGGTGGGGAGCAGTACTTC. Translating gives CASSVEGRTELGGEQYF.

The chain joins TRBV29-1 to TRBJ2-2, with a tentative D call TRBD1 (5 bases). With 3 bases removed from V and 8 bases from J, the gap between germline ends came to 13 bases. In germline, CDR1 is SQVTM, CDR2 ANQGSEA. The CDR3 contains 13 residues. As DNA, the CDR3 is TGCAGCGTTGATAAAGGGGCGGCAGGGGAGCTGTTTTTT. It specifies CSVDKGAAGELFF.

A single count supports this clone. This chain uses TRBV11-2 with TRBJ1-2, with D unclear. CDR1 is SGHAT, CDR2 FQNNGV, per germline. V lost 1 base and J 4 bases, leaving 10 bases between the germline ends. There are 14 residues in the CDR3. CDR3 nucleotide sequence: TGTGCCAGCAGCTTAGGGGCAGTATCCTATGGCTACACCTTC. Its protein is CASSLGAVSYGYTF. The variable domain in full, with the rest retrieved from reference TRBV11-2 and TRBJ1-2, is EAGVAQSPRYKIIEKRQSVAFWCNPISGHATLYWYQQILGQGPKLLIQFQNNGVVDDSQLPKDRFSAERLKGVDSTLKIQPAKLEDSAVYLCASSLGAVSYGYTFGSGTRLTVV.

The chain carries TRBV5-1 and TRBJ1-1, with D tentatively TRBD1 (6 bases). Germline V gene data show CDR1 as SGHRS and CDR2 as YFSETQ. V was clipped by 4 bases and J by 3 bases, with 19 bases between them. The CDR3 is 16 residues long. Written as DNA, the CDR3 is TGCGCCAGCAGCATCCTCCCACAGGGTAGGGACACTGAAGCTTTCTTT. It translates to CASSILPQGRDTEAFF. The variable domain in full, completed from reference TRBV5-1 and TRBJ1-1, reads KAGVTQTPRYLIKTRGQQVTLSCSPISGHRSVSWYQQTPGQGLQFLFEYFSETQRNKGNFPGRFSGRQFSNSRSEMNVSTLELGDSALYLCASSILPQGRDTEAFFGQGTRLTVV.

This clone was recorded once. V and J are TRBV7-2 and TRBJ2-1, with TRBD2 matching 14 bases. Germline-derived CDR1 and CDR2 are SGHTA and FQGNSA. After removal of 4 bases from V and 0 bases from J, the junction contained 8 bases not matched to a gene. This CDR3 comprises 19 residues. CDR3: CASSSPPGTSGSSYNEQFF. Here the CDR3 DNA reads TGTGCCAGCAGCTCACCCCCTGGGACTAGCGGGAGCTCCTACAATGAGCAGTTCTTC.

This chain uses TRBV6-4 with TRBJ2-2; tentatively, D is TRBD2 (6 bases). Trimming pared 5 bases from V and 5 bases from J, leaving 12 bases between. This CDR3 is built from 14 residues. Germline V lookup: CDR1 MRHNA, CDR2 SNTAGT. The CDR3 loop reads CASSRDWKTGELFF. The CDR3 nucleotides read TGTGCCAGCAGTCGGGACTGGAAGACCGGGGAGCTGTTTTTT.

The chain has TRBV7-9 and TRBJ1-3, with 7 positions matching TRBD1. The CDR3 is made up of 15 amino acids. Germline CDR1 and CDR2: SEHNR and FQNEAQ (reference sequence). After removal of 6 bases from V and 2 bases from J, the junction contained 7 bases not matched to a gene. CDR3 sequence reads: CASRPTGNAGNTIYF. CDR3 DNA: TGTGCCAGCAGACCGACAGGGAACGCTGGAAACACCATATATTTT.

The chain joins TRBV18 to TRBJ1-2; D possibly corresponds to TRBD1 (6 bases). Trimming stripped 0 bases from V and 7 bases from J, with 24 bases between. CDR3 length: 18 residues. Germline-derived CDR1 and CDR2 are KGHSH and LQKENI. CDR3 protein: CASSPPVAGVKGTGGYTF. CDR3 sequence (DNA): TGTGCCAGCTCACCACCGGTTGCAGGGGTGAAGGGCACGGGTGGCTACACCTTC.

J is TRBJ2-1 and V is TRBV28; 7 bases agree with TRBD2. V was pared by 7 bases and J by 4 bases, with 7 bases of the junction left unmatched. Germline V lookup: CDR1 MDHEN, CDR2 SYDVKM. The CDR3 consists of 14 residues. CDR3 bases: TGTGCCAGCACAAGTAGCGGGCGGTACAATGAGCAGTTCTTC. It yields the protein CASTSSGRYNEQFF.

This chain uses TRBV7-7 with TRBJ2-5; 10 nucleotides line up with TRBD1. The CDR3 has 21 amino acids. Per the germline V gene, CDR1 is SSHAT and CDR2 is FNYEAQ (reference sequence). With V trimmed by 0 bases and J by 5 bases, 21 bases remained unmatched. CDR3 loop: CASSLAGTGDGLGPTKETQYF. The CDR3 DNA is TGTGCCAGCAGCTTAGCAGGGACAGGGGATGGACTAGGCCCTACCAAGGAGACCCAGTACTTC.

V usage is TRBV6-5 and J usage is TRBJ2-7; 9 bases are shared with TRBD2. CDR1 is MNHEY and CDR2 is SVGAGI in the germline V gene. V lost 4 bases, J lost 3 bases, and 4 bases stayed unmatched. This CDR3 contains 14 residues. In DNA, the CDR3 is TGTGCCAGCAGTTTGGGGCGGGGGGGCTACGAGCAGTACTTC. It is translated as CASSLGRGGYEQYF.

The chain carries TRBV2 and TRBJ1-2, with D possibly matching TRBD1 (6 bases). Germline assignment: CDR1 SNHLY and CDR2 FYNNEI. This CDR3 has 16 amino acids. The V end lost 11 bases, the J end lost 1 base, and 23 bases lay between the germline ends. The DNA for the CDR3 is TGTGCCGGCACCCCGGGGGGGCAGGGAGGTAACTATGGCTACACCTTC. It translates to CAGTPGGQGGNYGYTF.

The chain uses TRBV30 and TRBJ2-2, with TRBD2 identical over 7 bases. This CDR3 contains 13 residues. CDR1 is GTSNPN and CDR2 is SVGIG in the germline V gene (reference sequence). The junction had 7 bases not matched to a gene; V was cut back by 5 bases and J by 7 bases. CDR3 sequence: CAWAREFDGELFF. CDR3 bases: TGTGCCTGGGCGCGGGAGTTCGACGGGGAGCTGTTTTTT.

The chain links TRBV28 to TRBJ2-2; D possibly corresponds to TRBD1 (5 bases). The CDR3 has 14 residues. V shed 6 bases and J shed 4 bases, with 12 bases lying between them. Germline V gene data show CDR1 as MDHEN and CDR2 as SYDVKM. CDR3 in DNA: TGTGCCAGCAGAAACTCAGGGTTCACCGGGGAGCTGTTTTTT. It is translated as CASRNSGFTGELFF.

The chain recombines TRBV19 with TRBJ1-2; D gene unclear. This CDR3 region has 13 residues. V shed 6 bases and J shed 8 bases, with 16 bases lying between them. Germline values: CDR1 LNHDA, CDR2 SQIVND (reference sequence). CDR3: CASSSVEGRGYTF. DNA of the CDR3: TGTGCCAGTAGCTCGGTCGAGGGCAGGGGCTACACCTTC.

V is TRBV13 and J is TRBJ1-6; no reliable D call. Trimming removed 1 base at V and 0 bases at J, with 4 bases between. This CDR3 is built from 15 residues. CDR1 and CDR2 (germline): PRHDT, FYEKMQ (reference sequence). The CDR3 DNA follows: TGTGCCAGCAGCTTAGCGAGCTCCTATAATTCACCCCTCCACTTT. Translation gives CASSLASSYNSPLHF.

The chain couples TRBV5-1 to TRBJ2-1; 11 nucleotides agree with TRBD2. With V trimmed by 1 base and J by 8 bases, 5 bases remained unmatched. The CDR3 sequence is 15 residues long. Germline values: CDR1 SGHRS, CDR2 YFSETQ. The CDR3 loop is CASSLTSGRVDEQFF. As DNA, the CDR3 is TGCGCCAGCAGCTTGACTAGCGGGAGAGTCGATGAGCAGTTCTTC.

Written as DNA, the CDR3 is TGTGCCAGCAGCTTGGGGCCGAGCGGGAGCACCCAAGAGACCCAGTACTTC. This codes for CASSLGPSGSTQETQYF. The V and J genes are TRBV5-5 and TRBJ2-5; 8 bases are shared with TRBD2. The germline V gene has CDR1 SGHKS and CDR2 YYEKEE (reference sequence). V dropped 0 bases and J dropped 1; count of bases not matched to a gene: 8. The CDR3 covers 17 residues. Full variable domain (rest looked up from reference TRBV5-5 and TRBJ2-5): DAGVTQSPTHLIKTRGQQVTLRCSPISGHKSVSWYQQVLGQGPQFIFQYYEKEERGRGNFPDRFSARQFPNYSSELNVNALLLGDSALYLCASSLGPSGSTQETQYFGPGTRLLVL.

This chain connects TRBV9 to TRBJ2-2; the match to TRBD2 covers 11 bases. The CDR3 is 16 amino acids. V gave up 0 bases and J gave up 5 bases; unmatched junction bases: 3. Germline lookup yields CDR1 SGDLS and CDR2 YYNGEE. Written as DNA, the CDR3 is TGTGCCAGCAGCGTAGTTAGCGGGAGGGAGACCGGGGAGCTGTTTTTT. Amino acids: CASSVVSGRETGELFF.

The CDR3 bases are TGTGCCACCAGCAGAGATGTCAGGGGTTTATCCTCCTACGAGCAGTACTTC. It yields the protein CATSRDVRGLSSYEQYF. V and J are TRBV15 and TRBJ2-7; D is possibly TRBD1 (6 bases). Per germline, CDR1 LNHNV and CDR2 YYDKDF (reference sequence). Trimming removed 0 bases from V and 0 bases from J, with 15 bases in between. This CDR3 has 17 residues.

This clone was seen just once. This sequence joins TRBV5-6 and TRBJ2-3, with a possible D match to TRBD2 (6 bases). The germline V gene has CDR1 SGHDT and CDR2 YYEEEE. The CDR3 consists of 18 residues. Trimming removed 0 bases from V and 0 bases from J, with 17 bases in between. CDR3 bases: TGTGCCAGCAGCTTGGTAACCCGACTAGATCCTAGCACAGATACGCAGTATTTT. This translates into CASSLVTRLDPSTDTQYF.

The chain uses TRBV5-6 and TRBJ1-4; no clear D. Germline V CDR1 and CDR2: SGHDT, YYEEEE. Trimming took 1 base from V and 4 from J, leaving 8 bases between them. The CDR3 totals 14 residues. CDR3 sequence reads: CASSLKRGNEKLFF. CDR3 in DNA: TGTGCCAGCAGCTTGAAGCGCGGTAATGAAAAACTGTTTTTT.

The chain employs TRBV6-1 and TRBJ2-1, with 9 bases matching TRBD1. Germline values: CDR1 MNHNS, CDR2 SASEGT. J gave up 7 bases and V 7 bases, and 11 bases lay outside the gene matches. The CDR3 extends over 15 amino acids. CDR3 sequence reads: CASTTSGTGYNEQFF. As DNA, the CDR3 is TGTGCCAGCACTACGTCCGGGACAGGGTATAATGAGCAGTTCTTC.

The CDR3 here is CASSYDRLGNSPLHF. Written as DNA, the CDR3 is TGTGCCAGCAGTTACGACAGGCTGGGGAATTCACCCCTCCACTTT. The chain recombines TRBV6-5 with TRBJ1-6; D may be TRBD1 (6 bases). The CDR3 runs 15 residues. CDR1 and CDR2 from the germline V gene are MNHEY and SVGAGI. Trimming stripped 2 bases from V and 7 bases from J, with 12 bases between.